This TCR beta chain was retrieved from a study of blood T cell repertoires in COVID-19. Study-wide context: Samples taken during acute and convalescent COVID-19 were collected in the United States, Italy and Spain. T cells, B-cell-depleted T cells, or PBMCs provided the cDNA or gDNA that served as material.

This clone was found a few times. The authors' processing: Using reference gene primer amplification, nucleated cell counts were estimated. Sequencing used immunoSEQ multiplex PCR; TCRdb keeps in-frame clones, though not all of them. The D gene and trimming were derived from the DNA, and the V and J assignments and clone size from that table. The sample yields 120,000 to 150,000 clones, around 87% seen once. V lost 2 bases, J lost 4 bases, and 6 bases stayed unmatched. Germline CDR1 reads SGHRS; CDR2 reads YFSETQ. This CDR3 contains 14 residues. The chain is built from TRBV5-1 and TRBJ2-7; 7 positions match TRBD1. This TCR was sampled from a man at least 80 years old with acute or convalescent COVID-19. Sequencing was done on a sample of peripheral blood. CDR3 coding DNA: TGCGCCAGCAGCTTCTCGACAGGGTCGTACGAGCAGTACTTC. Its translation is CASSFSTGSYEQYF. Full variable domain (rest looked up from reference TRBV5-1 and TRBJ2-7): KAGVTQTPRYLIKTRGQQVTLSCSPISGHRSVSWYQQTPGQGLQFLFEYFSETQRNKGNFPGRFSGRQFSNSRSEMNVSTLELGDSALYLCASSFSTGSYEQYFGPGTRLTVT.